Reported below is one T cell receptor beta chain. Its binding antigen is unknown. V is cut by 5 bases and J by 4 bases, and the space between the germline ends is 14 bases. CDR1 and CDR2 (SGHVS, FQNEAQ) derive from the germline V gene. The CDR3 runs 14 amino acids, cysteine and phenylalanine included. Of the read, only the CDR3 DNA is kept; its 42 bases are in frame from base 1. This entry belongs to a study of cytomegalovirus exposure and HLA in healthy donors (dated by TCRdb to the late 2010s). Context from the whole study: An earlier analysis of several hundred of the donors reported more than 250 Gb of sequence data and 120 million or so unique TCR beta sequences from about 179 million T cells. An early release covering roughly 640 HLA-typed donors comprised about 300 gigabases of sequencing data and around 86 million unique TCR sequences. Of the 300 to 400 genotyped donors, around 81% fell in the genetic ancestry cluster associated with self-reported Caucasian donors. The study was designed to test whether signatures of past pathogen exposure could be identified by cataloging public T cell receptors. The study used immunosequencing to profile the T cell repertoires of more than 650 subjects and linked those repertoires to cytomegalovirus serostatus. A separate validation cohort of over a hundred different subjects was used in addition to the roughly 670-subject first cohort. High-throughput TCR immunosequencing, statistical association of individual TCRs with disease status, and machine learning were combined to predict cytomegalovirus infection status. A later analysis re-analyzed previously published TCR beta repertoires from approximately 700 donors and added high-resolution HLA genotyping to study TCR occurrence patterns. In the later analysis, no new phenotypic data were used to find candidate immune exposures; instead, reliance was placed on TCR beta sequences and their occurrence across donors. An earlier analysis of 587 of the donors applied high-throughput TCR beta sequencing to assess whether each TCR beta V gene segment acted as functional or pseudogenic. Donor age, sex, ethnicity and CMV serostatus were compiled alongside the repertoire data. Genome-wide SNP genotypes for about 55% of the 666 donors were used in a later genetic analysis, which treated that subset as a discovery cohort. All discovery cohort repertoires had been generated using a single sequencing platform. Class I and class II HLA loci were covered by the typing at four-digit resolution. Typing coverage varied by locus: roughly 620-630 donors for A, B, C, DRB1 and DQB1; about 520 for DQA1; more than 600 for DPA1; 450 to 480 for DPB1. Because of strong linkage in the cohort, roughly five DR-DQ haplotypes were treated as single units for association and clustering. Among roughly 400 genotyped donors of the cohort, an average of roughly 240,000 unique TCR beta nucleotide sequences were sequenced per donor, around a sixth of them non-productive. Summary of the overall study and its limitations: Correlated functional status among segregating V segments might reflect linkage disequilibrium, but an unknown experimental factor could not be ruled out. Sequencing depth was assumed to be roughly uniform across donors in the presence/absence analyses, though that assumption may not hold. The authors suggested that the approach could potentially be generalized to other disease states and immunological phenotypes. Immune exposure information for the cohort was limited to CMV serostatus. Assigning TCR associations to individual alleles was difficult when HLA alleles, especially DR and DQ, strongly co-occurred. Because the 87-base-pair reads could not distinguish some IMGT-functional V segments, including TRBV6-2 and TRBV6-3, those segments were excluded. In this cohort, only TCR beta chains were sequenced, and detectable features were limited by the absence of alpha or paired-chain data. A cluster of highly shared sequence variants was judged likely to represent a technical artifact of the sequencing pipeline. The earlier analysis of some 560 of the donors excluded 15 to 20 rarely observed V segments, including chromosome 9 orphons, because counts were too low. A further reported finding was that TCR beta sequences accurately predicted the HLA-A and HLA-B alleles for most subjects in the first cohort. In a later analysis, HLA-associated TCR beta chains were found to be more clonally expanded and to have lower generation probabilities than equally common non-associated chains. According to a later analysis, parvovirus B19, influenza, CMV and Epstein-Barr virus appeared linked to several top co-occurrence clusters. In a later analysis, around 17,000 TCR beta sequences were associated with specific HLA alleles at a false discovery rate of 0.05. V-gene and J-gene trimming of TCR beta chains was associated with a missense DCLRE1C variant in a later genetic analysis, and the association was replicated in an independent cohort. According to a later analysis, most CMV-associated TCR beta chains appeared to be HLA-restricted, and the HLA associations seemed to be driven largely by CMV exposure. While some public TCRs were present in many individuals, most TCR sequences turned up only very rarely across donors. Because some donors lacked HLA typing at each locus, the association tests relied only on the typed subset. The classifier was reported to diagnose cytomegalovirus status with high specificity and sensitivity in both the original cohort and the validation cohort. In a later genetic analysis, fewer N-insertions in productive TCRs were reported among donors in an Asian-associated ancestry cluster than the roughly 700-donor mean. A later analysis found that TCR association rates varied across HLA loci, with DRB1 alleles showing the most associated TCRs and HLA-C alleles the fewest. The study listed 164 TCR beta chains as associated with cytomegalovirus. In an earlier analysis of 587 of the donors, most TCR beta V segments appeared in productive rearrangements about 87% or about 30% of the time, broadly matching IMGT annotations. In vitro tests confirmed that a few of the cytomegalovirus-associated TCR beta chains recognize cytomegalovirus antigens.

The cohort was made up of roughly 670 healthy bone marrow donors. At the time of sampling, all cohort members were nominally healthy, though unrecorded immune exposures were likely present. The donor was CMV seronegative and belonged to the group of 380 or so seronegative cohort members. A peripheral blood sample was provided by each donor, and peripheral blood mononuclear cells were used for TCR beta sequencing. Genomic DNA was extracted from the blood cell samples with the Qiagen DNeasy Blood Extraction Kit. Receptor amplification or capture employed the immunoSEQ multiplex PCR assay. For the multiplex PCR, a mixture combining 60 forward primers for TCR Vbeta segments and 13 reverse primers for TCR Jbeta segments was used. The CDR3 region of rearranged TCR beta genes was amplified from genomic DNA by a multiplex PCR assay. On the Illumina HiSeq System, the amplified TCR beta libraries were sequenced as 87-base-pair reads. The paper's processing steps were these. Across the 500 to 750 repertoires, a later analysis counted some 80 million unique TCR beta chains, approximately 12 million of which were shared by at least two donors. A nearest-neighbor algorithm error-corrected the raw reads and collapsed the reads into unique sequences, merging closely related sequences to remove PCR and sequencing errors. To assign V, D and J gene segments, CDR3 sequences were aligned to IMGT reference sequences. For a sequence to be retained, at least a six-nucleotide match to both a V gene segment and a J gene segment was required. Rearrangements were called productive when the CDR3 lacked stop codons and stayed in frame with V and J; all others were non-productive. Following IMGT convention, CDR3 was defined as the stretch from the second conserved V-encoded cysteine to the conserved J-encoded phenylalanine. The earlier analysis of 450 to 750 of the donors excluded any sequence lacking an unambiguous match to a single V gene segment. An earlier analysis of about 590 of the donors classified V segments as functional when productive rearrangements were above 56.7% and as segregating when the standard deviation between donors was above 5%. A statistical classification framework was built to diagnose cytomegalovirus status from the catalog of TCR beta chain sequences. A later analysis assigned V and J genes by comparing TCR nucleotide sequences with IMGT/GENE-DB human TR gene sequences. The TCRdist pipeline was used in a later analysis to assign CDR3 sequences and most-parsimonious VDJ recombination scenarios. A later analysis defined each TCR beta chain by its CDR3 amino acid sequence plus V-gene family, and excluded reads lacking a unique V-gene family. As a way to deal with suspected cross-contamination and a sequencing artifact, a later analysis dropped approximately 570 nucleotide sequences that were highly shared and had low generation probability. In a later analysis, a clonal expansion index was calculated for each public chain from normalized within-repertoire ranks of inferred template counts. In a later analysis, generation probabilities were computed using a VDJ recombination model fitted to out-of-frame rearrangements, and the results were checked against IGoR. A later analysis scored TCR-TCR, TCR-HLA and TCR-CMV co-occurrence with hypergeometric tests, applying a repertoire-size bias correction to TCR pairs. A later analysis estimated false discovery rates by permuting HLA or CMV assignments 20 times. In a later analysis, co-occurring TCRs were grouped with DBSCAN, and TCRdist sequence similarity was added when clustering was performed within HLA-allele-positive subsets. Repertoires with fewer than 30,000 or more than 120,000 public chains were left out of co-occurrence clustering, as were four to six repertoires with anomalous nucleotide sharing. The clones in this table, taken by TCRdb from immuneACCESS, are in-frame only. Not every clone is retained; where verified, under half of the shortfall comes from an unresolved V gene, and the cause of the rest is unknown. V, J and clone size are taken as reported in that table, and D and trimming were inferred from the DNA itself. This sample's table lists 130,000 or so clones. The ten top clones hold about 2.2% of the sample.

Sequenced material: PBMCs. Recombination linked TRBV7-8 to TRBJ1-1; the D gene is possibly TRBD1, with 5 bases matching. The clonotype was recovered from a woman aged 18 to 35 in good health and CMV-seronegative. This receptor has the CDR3 CASSPAWGSTEAFF. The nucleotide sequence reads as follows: TGTGCCAGCAGCCCTGCGTGGGGCAGCACTGAAGCTTTCTTT.